These T cell receptor beta chains were read from a single sample in a study of shared clonotypes between healthy human individuals. Profiled with immunoSEQ multiplex PCR; TCRdb holds only in-frame clones, not every one. The repertoire holds about 1.5 million clones, around 98% seen once, with around 0.45% in the top ten. The sample comprised naive CD4+ T cells sorted from blood. These receptors all stem from a man between 25 and 39 years old in good health. The CDR3 runs from the conserved cysteine through the conserved F or W. Fields, in order: J gene, clone size, D gene, V gene, CDR3 DNA, CDR3 protein. D genes are given only for firm matches. Expanded clones are given a class, and other clones once, few, many or no size at all.

J gene: TRBJ1-1; clone size: -; D gene: -; V gene: TRBV11-2; CDR3 DNA: TGTGCCAGCAGCTTAGAAGGCGCGCGGCGGGGCACTGAAGCTTTCTTT; CDR3 protein: CASSLEGARRGTEAFF
J gene: TRBJ2-3; clone size: -; D gene: TRBD1; V gene: TRBV28; CDR3 DNA: TGTGCCAGCAGTTTACCCAGGGGGACAGCCTTCACAGATACGCAGTATTTT; CDR3 protein: CASSLPRGTAFTDTQYF
J gene: TRBJ2-5; clone size: -; D gene: -; V gene: TRBV9; CDR3 DNA: TGTGCCAGCAGCGTAGGAAACCCCGCTGAAGGGGAGACCCAGTACTTC; CDR3 protein: CASSVGNPAEGETQYF
J gene: TRBJ1-3; clone size: once; D gene: -; V gene: TRBV19; CDR3 DNA: TGTGCCAGTAGTATCGTGGGCAGAATAGGAAACACCATATATTTT; CDR3 protein: CASSIVGRIGNTIYF
J gene: TRBJ2-5; clone size: -; D gene: -; V gene: TRBV2; CDR3 DNA: TGTGCCAGCAGTGAATCCCTGGATCAAGAGACCCAGTACTTC; CDR3 protein: CASSESLDQETQYF
J gene: TRBJ1-1; clone size: -; D gene: TRBD1; V gene: TRBV18; CDR3 DNA: TGTGCCAGCTCTAACGCATGGACAGGGGGCAGTAGGACTGAAGCTTTCTTT; CDR3 protein: CASSNAWTGGSRTEAFF
J gene: TRBJ2-3; clone size: -; D gene: -; V gene: TRBV28; CDR3 DNA: TGTGCCAGCAGTCCTCTGTGGGTTAGCGGCCCCACAGATACGCAGTATTTT; CDR3 protein: CASSPLWVSGPTDTQYF
J gene: TRBJ2-5; clone size: -; D gene: TRBD1; V gene: TRBV2; CDR3 DNA: TGTGCCAGCAGTGATTGGGCAGGGGGTCGGCAAGAGACCCAGTACTTC; CDR3 protein: CASSDWAGGRQETQYF
J gene: TRBJ2-3; clone size: -; D gene: -; V gene: TRBV9; CDR3 DNA: TGTGCCAGCAGCGTAGATCCGTTTCCTAGCACAGATACGCAGTATTTT; CDR3 protein: CASSVDPFPSTDTQYF
J gene: TRBJ2-7; clone size: -; D gene: TRBD2; V gene: TRBV5-4; CDR3 DNA: TGTGCCAGCAGCTCAAAGGGACTAGCGGGAGGGCCGAGGAACGAGCAGTACTTC; CDR3 protein: CASSSKGLAGGPRNEQYF
J gene: TRBJ1-4; clone size: -; D gene: -; V gene: TRBV6-1; CDR3 DNA: TGTGCCAGCAGTGCGAAGGTTGGGACCGGCTCTTTGGGGACTAATGAAAAACTGTTTTTT; CDR3 protein: CASSAKVGTGSLGTNEKLFF
J gene: TRBJ2-7; clone size: -; D gene: -; V gene: TRBV11-2; CDR3 DNA: TGTGCCAGCAGCTTAGATTTAGGCTCCTACGAGCAGTACTTC; CDR3 protein: CASSLDLGSYEQYF
J gene: TRBJ2-6; clone size: -; D gene: TRBD1; V gene: TRBV10-3; CDR3 DNA: TGTGCCACCTGGACAGGGCCACGCTCTGGGGCCAACGTCCTGACTTTC; CDR3 protein: CATWTGPRSGANVLTF
J gene: TRBJ2-3; clone size: -; D gene: -; V gene: TRBV19; CDR3 DNA: TGTGCCAGTAGTATTTTACGGGGCACAGATACGCAGTATTTT; CDR3 protein: CASSILRGTDTQYF
J gene: TRBJ2-7; clone size: -; D gene: TRBD1; V gene: TRBV10-2; CDR3 DNA: TGCGCCAGCAGGGAAGGGACAGCGAGCTCCTACGAGCAGTACTTC; CDR3 protein: CASREGTASSYEQYF
J gene: TRBJ2-7; clone size: -; D gene: TRBD1; V gene: TRBV6-1; CDR3 DNA: TGTGCCAGCAGTGTGGGACAGGGCTTGTTGTACGAGCAGTACTTC; CDR3 protein: CASSVGQGLLYEQYF
J gene: TRBJ1-2; clone size: -; D gene: -; V gene: TRBV21-1; CDR3 DNA: TGTGCCAGCAGCCCACGACAGGCACTCACCTTC; CDR3 protein: CASSPRQALTF
J gene: TRBJ1-2; clone size: once; D gene: -; V gene: TRBV11-2; CDR3 DNA: TGTGCCAGCAGCGCGGTTCACTATGGCTACACCTTC; CDR3 protein: CASSAVHYGYTF
J gene: TRBJ2-1; clone size: -; D gene: TRBD2; V gene: TRBV9; CDR3 DNA: TGTGCCAGCAGCGTAAGCCACGGGACTAGCGGGAGCGGTGAGCAGTTCTTC; CDR3 protein: CASSVSHGTSGSGEQFF
J gene: TRBJ2-7; clone size: -; D gene: -; V gene: TRBV27; CDR3 DNA: TGTGCCAGCAGTTTGAGCGAGCAGTACTTC; CDR3 protein: CASSLSEQYF
J gene: TRBJ2-7; clone size: -; D gene: -; V gene: TRBV4-2; CDR3 DNA: TGTGCCAGCAGCCAAGACCCGCGGCAGGGCCCCTACGAGCAGTACTTC; CDR3 protein: CASSQDPRQGPYEQYF
J gene: TRBJ2-1; clone size: -; D gene: TRBD2; V gene: TRBV7-8; CDR3 DNA: TGTGCCAGCAGACTAGCGGGAGGTACCTCCTACAATGAGCAGTTCTTC; CDR3 protein: CASRLAGGTSYNEQFF
J gene: TRBJ1-4; clone size: -; D gene: -; V gene: TRBV7-2; CDR3 DNA: TGTGCCAGCAGCTTAAGTACGGGAACTAATGAAAAACTGTTTTTT; CDR3 protein: CASSLSTGTNEKLFF
J gene: TRBJ1-5; clone size: -; D gene: TRBD1; V gene: TRBV30; CDR3 DNA: TGTGCCTGGAGTCTGCGGCGGACAGGGTTTGGCAATAGCAATCAGCCCCAGCATTTT; CDR3 protein: CAWSLRRTGFGNSNQPQHF